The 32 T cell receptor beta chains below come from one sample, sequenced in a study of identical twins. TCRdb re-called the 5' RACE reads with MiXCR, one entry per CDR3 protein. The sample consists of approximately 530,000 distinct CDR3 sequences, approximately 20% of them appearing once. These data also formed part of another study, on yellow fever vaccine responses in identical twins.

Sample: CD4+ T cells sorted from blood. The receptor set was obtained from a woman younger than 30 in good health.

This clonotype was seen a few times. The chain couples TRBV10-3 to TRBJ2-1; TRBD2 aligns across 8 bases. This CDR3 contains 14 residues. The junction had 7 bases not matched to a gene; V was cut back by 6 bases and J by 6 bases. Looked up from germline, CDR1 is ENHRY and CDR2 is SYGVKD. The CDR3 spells CAIRERETVNEQFF. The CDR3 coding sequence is TGTGCCATCAGGGAGCGGGAGACCGTCAATGAGCAGTTCTTC.

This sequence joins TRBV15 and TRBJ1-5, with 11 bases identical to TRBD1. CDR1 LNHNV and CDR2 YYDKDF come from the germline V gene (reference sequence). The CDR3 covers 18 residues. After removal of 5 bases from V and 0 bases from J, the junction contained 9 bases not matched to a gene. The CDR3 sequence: CATSSGTGGPNSNQPQHF. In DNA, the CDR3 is TGTGCCACCAGCTCCGGGACAGGGGGACCTAATAGCAATCAGCCCCAGCATTTT. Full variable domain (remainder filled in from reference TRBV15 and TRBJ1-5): DAMVIQNPRYQVTQFGKPVTLSCSQTLNHNVMYWYQQKSSQAPKLLFHYYDKDFNNEADTPDNFQSRRPNTSFCFLDIRSPGLGDTAMYLCATSSGTGGPNSNQPQHFGDGTRLSIL.

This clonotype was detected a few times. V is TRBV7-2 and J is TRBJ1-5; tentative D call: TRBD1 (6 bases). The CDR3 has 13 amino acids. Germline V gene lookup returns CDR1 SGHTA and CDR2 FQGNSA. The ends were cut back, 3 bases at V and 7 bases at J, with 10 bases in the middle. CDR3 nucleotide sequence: TGTGCCAGCAGCTTGACAGGAGGACAGCCCCAGCATTTT. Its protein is CASSLTGGQPQHF.

In DNA, the CDR3 is TGTGCCAGCAGCCCACTTGGGACAGGGTATGGCTACACCTTC. This translates into CASSPLGTGYGYTF. The chain links TRBV9 to TRBJ1-2; 9 nucleotides align to TRBD1. Germline CDR1 reads SGDLS; CDR2 reads YYNGEE. The CDR3 is 14 residues long. Losses at the gene ends were 4 bases for V and 5 bases for J; bases not matched to a gene: 6.

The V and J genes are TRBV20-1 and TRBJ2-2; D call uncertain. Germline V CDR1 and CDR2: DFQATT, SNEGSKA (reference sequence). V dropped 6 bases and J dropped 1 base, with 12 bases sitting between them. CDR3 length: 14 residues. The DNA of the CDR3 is TGCAGTGCGGAGTGGCTAGGGAACACCGGGGAGCTGTTTTTT. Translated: CSAEWLGNTGELFF.

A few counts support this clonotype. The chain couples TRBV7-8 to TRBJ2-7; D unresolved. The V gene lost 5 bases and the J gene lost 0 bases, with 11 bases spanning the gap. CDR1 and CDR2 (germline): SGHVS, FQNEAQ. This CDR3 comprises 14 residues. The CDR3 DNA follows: TGTGCCAGCAGCCCCGACTTCCCCTCCTACGAGCAGTACTTC. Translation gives CASSPDFPSYEQYF.

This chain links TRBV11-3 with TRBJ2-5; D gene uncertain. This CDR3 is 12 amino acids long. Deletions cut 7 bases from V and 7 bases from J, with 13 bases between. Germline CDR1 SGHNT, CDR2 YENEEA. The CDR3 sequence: CASNTPRGTQYF. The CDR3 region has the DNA TGTGCCAGCAACACCCCGCGAGGGACCCAGTACTTC.

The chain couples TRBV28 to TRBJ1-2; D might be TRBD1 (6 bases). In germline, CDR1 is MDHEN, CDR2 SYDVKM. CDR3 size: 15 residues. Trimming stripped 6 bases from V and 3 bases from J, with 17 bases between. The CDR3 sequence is CASSPGDRRDYGYTF. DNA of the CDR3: TGTGCCAGCAGCCCGGGCGACAGGAGAGACTATGGCTACACCTTC.

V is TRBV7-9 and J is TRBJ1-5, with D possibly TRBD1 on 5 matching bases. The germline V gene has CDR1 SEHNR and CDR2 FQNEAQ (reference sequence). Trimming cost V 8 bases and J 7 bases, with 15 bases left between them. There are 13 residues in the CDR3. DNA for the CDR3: TGTGCCAGCGGAATCGGGGCGACGCAGCCCCAGCATTTT. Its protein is CASGIGATQPQHF.

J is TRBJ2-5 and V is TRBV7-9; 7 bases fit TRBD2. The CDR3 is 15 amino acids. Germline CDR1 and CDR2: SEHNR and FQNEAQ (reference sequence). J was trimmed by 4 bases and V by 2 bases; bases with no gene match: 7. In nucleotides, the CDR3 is TGTGCCAGCAGCTTAAAGTCGGGAGGCCCAGAGACCCAGTACTTC. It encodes CASSLKSGGPETQYF.

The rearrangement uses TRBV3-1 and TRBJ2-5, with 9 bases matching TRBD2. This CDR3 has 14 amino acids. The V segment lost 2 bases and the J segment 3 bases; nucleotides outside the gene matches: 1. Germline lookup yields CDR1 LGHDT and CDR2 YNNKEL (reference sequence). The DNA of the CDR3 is TGTGCCAGCAGCCAAATAGCGGGAGAAGAGACCCAGTACTTC. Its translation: CASSQIAGEETQYF.

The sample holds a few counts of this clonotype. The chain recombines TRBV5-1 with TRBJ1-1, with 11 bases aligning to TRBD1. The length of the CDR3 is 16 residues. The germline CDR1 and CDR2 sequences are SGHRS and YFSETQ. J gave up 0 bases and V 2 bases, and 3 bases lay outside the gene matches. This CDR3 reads CASSFRTGGVNTEAFF. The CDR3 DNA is TGCGCCAGCAGCTTCCGGACAGGGGGCGTGAACACTGAAGCTTTCTTT.

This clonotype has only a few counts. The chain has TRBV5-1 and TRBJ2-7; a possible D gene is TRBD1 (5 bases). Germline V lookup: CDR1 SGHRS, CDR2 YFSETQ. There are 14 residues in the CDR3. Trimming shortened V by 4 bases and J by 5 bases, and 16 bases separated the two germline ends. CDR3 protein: CASSPRQGSHEQYF. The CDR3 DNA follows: TGCGCCAGCAGCCCGCGGCAGGGATCTCACGAGCAGTACTTC.

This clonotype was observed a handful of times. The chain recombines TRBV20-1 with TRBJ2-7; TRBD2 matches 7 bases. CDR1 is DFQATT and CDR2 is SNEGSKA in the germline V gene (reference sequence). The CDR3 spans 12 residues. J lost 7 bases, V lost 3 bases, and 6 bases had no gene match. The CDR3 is CSASGGGREQYV. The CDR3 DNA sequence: TGCAGTGCTAGTGGGGGGGGTCGTGAGCAGTACGTC.

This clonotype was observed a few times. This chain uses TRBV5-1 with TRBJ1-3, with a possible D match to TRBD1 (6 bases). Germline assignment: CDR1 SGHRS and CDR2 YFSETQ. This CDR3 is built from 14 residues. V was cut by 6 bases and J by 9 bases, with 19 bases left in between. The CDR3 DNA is TGCGCCAGCACCGGACAGTCCTTGGATGGCACCATATATTTT. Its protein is CASTGQSLDGTIYF. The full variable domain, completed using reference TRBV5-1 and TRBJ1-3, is KAGVTQTPRYLIKTRGQQVTLSCSPISGHRSVSWYQQTPGQGLQFLFEYFSETQRNKGNFPGRFSGRQFSNSRSEMNVSTLELGDSALYLCASTGQSLDGTIYFGEGSWLTVV.

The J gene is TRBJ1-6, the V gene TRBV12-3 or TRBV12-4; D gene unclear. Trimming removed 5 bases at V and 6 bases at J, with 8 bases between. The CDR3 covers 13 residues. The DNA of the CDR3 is TGTGCCAGCAGTCCGACTGGTAATTCACCCCTCCACTTT. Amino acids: CASSPTGNSPLHF.

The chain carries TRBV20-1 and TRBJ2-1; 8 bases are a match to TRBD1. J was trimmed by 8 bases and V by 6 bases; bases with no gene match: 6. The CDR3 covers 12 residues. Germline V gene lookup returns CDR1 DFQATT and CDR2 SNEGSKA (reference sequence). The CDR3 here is CSADRVGDEQFF. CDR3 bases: TGCAGTGCGGACAGGGTCGGTGATGAGCAGTTCTTC.

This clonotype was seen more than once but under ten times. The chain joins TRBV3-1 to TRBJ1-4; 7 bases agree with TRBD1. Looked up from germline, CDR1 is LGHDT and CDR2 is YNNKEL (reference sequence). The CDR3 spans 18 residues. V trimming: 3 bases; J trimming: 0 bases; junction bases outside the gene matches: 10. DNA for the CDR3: TGTGCCAGCAGCCATAAACGGGACAGTCTTGCAACTAATGAAAAACTGTTTTTT. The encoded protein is CASSHKRDSLATNEKLFF.

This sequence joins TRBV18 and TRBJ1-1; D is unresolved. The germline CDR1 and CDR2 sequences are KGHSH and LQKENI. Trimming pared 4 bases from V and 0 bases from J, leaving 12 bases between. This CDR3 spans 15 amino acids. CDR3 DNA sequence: TGTGCCAGCTCACTGCCCGGCGCCATGAACACTGAAGCTTTCTTT. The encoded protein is CASSLPGAMNTEAFF. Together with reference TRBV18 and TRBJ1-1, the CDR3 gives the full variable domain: NAGVMQNPRHLVRRRGQEARLRCSPMKGHSHVYWYRQLPEEGLKFMVYLQKENIIDESGMPKERFSAEFPKEGPSILRIQQVVRGDSAAYFCASSLPGAMNTEAFFGQGTRLTVV.

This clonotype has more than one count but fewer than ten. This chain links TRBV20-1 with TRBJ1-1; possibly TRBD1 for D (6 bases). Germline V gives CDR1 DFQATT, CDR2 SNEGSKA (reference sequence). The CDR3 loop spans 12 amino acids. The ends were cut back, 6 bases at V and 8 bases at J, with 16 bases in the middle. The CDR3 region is CSAPLGTKEAFF. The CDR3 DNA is TGCAGTGCCCCTCTCGGGACAAAAGAAGCTTTCTTT.

The CDR3 coding sequence is TGTGCCACCAGCAGAGAAAAGCTGCGGGGTAGCTCCTACAATGAGCAGTTCTTC. Its protein product is CATSREKLRGSSYNEQFF. V gene TRBV15 combines with J gene TRBJ2-1, with D possibly being TRBD2 (6 bases). Trimming shortened V by 0 bases and J by 0 bases, and 15 bases separated the two germline ends. The germline gives CDR1 LNHNV, CDR2 YYDKDF (reference sequence). The CDR3 totals 18 residues.

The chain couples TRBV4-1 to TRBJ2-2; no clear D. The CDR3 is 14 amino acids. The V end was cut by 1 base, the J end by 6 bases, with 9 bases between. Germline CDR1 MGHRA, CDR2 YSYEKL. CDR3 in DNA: TGCGCCAGCAGCCAAGGAGGTCCTCCCGGGGAGCTGTTTTTT. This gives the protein CASSQGGPPGELFF.

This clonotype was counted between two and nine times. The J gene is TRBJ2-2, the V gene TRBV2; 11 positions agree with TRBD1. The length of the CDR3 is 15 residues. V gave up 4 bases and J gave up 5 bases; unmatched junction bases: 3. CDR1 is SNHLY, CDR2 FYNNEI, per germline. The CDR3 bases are TGTGCCAGCAGTGGGACAGGGGGCCTAACCGGGGAGCTGTTTTTT. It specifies CASSGTGGLTGELFF.

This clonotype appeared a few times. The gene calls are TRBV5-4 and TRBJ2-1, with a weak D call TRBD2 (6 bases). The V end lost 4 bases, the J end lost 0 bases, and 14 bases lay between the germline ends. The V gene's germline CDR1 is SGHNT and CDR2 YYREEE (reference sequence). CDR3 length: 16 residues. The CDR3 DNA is TGTGCCAGCAGCGGCCGGGACTCGAGCTCCTACAATGAGCAGTTCTTC. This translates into CASSGRDSSSYNEQFF.

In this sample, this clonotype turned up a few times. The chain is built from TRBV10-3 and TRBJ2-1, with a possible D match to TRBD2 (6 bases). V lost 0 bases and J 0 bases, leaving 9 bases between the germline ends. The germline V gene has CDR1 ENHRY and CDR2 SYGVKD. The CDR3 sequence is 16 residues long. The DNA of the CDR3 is TGTGCCATCAGTGAGTCGGGGGAGGCCTCCTACAATGAGCAGTTCTTC. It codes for CAISESGEASYNEQFF.

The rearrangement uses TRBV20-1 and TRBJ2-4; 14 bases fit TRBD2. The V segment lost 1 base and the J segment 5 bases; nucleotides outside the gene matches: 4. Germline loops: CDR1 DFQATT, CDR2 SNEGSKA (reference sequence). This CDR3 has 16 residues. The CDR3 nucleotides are TGCAGTGCTAGAGGTCCGACTAGCGGGAGGGAAAACATTCAGTACTTC. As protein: CSARGPTSGRENIQYF.

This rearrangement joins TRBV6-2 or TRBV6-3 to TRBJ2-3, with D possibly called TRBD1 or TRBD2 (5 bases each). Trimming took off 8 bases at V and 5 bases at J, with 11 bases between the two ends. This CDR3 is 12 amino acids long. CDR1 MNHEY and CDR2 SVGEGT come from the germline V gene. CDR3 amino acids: CASGGTKDTQYF. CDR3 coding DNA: TGTGCCAGCGGGGGTACAAAAGATACGCAGTATTTT.

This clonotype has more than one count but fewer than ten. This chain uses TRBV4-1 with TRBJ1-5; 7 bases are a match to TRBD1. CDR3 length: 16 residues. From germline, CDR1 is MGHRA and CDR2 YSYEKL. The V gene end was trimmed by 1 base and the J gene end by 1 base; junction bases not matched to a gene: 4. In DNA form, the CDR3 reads TGCGCCAGCAGCCAAGGGACAGGCCGAAGCAATCAGCCCCAGCATTTT. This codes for CASSQGTGRSNQPQHF.

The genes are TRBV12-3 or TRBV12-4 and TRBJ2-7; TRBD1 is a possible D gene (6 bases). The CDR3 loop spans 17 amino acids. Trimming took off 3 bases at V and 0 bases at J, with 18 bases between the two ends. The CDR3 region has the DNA TGTGCCAGCAGTTTCTCGACCGGGACAAAAAGCTCCTACGAGCAGTACGTC. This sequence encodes CASSFSTGTKSSYEQYV.

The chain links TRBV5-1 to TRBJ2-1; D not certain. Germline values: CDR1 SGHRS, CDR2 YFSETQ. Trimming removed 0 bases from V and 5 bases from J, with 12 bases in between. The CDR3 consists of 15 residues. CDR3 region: CASSLGWDGHNEQFF. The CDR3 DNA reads TGCGCCAGCAGCTTGGGGTGGGATGGGCACAATGAGCAGTTCTTC.

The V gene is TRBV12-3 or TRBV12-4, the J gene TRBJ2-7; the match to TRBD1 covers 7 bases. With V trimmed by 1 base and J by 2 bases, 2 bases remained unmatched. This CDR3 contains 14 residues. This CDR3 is CASSLVTGTYEQYV. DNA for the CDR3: TGTGCCAGCAGTTTAGTGACAGGGACCTACGAGCAGTACGTC.

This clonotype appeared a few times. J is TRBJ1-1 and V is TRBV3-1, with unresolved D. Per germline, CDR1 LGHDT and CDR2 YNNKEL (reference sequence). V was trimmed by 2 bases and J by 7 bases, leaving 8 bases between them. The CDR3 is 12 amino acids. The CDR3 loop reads CASSQRDGEAFF. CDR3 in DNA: TGTGCCAGCAGCCAACGAGACGGTGAAGCTTTCTTT.